Reported below is one TCR beta chain. These data come from a study of T cell responses to AZD1222 COVID-19 vaccine. Clones were sequenced by immunoSEQ multiplex PCR, and TCRdb holds only the in-frame ones, with some missing. The sample includes under 200,000 clones, more than 75% of them seen just once. CDR1 is MNHEY, CDR2 SVGEGT, per germline. Trimming removed 5 bases from V and 1 base from J; junction bases left unmatched: 7. This CDR3 comprises 16 residues. The V gene is TRBV6-2 or TRBV6-3, the J gene TRBJ2-1; 8 nucleotides align to TRBD2. The origin of this receptor is an adult who received the AZD1222 COVID-19 vaccine. The sequences come from peripheral blood, collected 28 days after the second AZD1222 dose. The CDR3 here is CASSPLPSGSYNEQFF. For the CDR3, the DNA is TGTGCCAGCAGTCCCCTCCCTAGCGGGTCCTACAATGAGCAGTTCTTC.